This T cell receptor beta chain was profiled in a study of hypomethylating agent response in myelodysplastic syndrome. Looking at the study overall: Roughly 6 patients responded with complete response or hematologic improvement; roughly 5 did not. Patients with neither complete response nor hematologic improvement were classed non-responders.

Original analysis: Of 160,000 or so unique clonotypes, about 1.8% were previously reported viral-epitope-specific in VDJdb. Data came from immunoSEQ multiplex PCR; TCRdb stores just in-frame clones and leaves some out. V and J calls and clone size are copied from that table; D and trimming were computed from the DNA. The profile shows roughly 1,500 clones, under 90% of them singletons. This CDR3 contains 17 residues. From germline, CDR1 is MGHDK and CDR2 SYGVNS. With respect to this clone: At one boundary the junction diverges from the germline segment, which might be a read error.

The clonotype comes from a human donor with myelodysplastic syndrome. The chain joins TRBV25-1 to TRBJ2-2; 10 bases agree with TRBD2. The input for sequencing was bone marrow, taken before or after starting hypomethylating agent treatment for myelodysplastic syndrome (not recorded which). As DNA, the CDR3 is TGTGCCAGCAGTGATTCTGGAGCGGGAGGGGTCACCGGGGAGCTGCTTTTT. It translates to CASSDSGAGGVTGELLF.